The subject of this entry is one T cell receptor (beta chain). The antigen is unknown. This entry belongs to a study of T-cell memory formation after mild COVID-19. About the research overall: For the most part, TCR clusters were specific to one donor.

Germline V gene sequence: CDR1 MNHEY, CDR2 SVGEGT. Trimming took 4 bases from V and 6 from J, leaving 9 bases between them. The CDR3 is 13 amino acids. Study-wide findings and caveats: Clones that contracted from day 15 to 85 were balanced CD4/CD8, while later expanders leaned CD4+. Mainly in CM and EM were contracting CD4+ clones; CD8+ were in EMRA.

One entry per CDR3 protein results from TCRdb running MiXCR on the 5' RACE reads. Among tens of thousands of distinct CDR3 sequences listed, about 15% were seen once. The receptor's source is a man aged 18 to 35 who had mild COVID-19 (a few samples of this study predate the infection). Cell type and time point are not known. The chain couples TRBV6-2 or TRBV6-3 to TRBJ2-2; weak D call: TRBD2 (6 bases). Sequencing was done on a sample of PBMCs or a T cell subset sorted from them (not recorded which). The CDR3 is CASSWTKAGELFF. CDR3 nucleotide sequence: TGTGCCAGCAGTTGGACTAAGGCCGGGGAGCTGTTTTTT.